The source of this T cell receptor (beta chain) is a study of radiation and T cells in renal cell carcinoma. V trimming: 0 bases; J trimming: 5 bases; junction bases outside the gene matches: 8. From germline, CDR1 is SGHRS and CDR2 YFSETQ. The CDR3 runs 16 residues. Notes on the study in general: Top tumor clonotypes rose in blood 2 weeks post-radiation, then contracted.

Time point noted: blood 4 weeks post-SBRT, at nephrectomy. Described treatment: 15 Gy SBRT to primary tumor, nephrectomy 4 weeks later. Of note for this clone: Its antigen is unknown.

Assay: immunoSEQ multiplex PCR; the TCRdb copy retains only in-frame clones and omits some. Among under 100,000 clones listed, 84% were seen once. The sequence was obtained from a man in his fifties or sixties with renal cell carcinoma. The rearrangement uses TRBV5-1 and TRBJ1-2, with TRBD1 matching over 9 bases. The specimen was blood, collected from a patient whose treatment included radiotherapy and nephrectomy. The CDR3 loop reads CASSLDWTGDFYGYTF. The CDR3 nucleotides are TGCGCCAGCAGCTTGGACTGGACAGGGGATTTTTATGGCTACACCTTC.